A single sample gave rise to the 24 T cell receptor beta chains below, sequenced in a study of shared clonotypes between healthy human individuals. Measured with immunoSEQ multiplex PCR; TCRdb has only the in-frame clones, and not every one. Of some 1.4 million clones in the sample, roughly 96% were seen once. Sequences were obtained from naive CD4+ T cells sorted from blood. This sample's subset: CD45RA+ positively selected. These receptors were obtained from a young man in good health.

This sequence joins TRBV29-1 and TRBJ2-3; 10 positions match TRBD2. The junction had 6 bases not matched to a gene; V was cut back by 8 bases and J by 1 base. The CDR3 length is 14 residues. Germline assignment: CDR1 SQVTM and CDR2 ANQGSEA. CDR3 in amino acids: CSQKAGGGTDTQYF. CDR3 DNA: TGCAGCCAAAAAGCGGGAGGGGGCACAGATACGCAGTATTTT.

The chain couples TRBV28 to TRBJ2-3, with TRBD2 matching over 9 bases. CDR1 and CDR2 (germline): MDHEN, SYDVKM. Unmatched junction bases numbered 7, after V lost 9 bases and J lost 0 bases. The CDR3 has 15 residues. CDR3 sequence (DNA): TGTGCCAGTAAGACTAGCGGAACTAGCACAGATACGCAGTATTTT. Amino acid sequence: CASKTSGTSTDTQYF.

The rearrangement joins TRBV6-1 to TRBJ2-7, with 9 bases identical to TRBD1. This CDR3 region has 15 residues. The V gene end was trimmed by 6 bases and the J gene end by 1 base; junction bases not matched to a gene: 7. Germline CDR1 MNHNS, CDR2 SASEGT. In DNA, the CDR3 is TGTGCCAGCAGGGCCGGACAGGGGACATCCTACGAGCAGTACTTC. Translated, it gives CASRAGQGTSYEQYF.

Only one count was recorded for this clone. This CDR3 is CASSFNYPGDEQFF. In DNA, the CDR3 is TGTGCCAGCAGCTTTAACTACCCTGGGGATGAGCAGTTCTTC. The J gene is TRBJ2-1, the V gene TRBV7-3, with no clear D. V was clipped by 3 bases and J by 8 bases, with 14 bases between them. This CDR3 has 14 residues. The germline V gene has CDR1 SGHTA and CDR2 FQGTGA.

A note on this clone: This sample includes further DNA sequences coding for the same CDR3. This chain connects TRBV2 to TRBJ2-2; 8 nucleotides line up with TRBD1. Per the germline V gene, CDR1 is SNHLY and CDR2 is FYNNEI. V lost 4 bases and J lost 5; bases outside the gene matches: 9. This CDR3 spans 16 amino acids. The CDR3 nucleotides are TGTGCCAGCAGTGTAGGGCAGGGGGCAAGAACCGGGGAGCTGTTTTTT. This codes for CASSVGQGARTGELFF.

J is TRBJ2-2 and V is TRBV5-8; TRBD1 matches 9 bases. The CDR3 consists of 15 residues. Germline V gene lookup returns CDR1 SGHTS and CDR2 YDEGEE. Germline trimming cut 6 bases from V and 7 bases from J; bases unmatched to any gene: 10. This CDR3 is CASTNIQGAIGELFF. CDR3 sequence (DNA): TGTGCCAGCACCAATATACAGGGGGCAATCGGGGAGCTGTTTTTT.

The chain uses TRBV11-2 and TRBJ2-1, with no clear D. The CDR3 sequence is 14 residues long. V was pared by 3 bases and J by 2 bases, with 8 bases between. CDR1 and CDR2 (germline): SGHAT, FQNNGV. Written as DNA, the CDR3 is TGTGCCAGCAGCTTTTCAACGACCTACAATGAGCAGTTCTTC. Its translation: CASSFSTTYNEQFF.

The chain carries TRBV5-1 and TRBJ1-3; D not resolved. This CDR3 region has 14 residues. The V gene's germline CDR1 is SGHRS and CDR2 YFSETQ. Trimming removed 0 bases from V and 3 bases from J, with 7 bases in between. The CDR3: CASSLEAGGNTIYF. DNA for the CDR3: TGCGCCAGCAGCTTGGAAGCAGGTGGAAACACCATATATTTT.

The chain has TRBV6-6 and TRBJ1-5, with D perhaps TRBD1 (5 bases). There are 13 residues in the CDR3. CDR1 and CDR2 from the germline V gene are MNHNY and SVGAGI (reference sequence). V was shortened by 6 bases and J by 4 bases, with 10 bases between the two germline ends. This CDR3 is CASSRQLNQPQHF. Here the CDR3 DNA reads TGTGCCAGCAGCCGACAGTTAAATCAGCCCCAGCATTTT.

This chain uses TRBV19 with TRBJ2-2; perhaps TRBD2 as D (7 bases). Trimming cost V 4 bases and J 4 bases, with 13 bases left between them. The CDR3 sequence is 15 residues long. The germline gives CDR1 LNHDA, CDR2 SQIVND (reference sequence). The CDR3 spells CASSRGGPSTGELFF. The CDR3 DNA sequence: TGTGCCAGTAGTAGGGGGGGGCCGAGCACCGGGGAGCTGTTTTTT.

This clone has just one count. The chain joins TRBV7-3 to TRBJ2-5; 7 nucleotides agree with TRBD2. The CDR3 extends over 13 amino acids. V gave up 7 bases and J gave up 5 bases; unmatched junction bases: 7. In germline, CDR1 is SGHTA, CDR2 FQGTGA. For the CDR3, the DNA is TGTGCCAGCACTGGCGGGAGTACGGAGACCCAGTACTTC. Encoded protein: CASTGGSTETQYF.

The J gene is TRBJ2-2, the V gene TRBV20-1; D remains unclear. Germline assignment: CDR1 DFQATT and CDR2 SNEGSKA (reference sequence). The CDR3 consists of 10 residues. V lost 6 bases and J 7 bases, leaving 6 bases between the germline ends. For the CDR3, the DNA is TGCAGTGCCCCTTTCGGGGAGCTGTTTTTT. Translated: CSAPFGELFF.

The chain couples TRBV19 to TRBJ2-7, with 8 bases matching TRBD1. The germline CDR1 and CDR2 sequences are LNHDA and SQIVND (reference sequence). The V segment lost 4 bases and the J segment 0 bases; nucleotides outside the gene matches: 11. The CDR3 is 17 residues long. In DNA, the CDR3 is TGTGCCAGTAGTAGAACACTCCAGGGGGCGATCTCCTACGAGCAGTACTTC. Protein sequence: CASSRTLQGAISYEQYF.

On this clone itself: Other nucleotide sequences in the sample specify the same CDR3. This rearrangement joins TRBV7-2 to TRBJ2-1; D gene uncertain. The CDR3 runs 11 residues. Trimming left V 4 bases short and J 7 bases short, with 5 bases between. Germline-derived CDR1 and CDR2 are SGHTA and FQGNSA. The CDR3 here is CASSSLNEQFF. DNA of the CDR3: TGTGCCAGCAGCTCTCTTAATGAGCAGTTCTTC.

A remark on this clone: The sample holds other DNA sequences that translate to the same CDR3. The CDR3 here is CASSLQGNTEAFF. The CDR3 DNA follows: TGTGCCAGCAGTCTCCAGGGGAACACTGAAGCTTTCTTT. The V and J genes are TRBV28 and TRBJ1-1; D might be TRBD1 (5 bases). Germline values: CDR1 MDHEN, CDR2 SYDVKM. V shed 5 bases and J shed 1 base, with 8 bases lying between them. This CDR3 contains 13 residues.

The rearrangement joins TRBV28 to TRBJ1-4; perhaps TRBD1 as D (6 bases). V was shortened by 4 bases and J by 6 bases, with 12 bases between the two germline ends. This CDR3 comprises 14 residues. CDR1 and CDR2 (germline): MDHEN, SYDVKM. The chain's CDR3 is CASSSRGGYEKLFF. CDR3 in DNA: TGTGCCAGCAGTTCCAGGGGCGGTTATGAAAAACTGTTTTTT. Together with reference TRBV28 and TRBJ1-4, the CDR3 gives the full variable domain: DVKVTQSSRYLVKRTGEKVFLECVQDMDHENMFWYRQDPGLGLRLIYFSYDVKMKEKGDIPEGYSVSREKKERFSLILESASTNQTSMYLCASSSRGGYEKLFFGSGTQLSVL.

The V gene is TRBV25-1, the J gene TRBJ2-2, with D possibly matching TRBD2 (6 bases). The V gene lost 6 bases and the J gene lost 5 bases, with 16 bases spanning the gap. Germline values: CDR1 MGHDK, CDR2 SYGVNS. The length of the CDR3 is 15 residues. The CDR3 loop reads CASSRRERVTGELFF. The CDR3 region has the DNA TGTGCCAGCAGCCGTCGGGAGCGGGTGACCGGGGAGCTGTTTTTT.

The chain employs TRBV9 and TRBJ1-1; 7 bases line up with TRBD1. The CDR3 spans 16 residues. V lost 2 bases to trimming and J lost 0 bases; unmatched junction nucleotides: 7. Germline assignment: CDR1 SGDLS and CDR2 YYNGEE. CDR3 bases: TGTGCCAGCAGCGTGGAGGGGGCTACTATGAACACTGAAGCTTTCTTT. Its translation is CASSVEGATMNTEAFF.

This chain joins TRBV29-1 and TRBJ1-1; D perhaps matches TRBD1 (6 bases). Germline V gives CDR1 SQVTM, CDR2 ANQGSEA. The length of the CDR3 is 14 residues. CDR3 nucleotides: TGCAGTTTTGGGGGCTCGGGTAGGAACACTGAAGCTTTCTTT. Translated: CSFGGSGRNTEAFF. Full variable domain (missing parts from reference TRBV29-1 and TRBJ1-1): SAVISQKPSRDICQRGTSLTIQCQVDSQVTMMFWYRQQPGQSLTLIATANQGSEATYESGFVIDKFPISRPNLTFSTLTVSNMSPEDSSIYLCSFGGSGRNTEAFFGQGTRLTVV.

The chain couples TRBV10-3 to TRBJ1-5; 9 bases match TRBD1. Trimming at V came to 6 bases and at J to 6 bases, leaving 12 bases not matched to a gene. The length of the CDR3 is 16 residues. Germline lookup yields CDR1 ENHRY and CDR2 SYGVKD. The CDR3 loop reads CAIRDEQGAQGQPQHF. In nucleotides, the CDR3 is TGTGCCATCAGGGACGAACAGGGGGCGCAGGGTCAGCCCCAGCATTTT.

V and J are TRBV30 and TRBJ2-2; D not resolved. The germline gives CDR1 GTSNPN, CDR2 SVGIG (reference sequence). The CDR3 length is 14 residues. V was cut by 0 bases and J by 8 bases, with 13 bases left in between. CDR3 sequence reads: CAWSVESSRGELFF. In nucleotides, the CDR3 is TGTGCCTGGAGTGTGGAATCCTCCAGGGGGGAGCTGTTTTTT.

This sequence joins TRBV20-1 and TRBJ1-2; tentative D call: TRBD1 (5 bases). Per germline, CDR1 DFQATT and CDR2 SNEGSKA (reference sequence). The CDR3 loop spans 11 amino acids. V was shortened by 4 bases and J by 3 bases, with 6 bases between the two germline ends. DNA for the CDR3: TGCAGTGCTACCAGGGACTATGGCTACACCTTC. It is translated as CSATRDYGYTF.

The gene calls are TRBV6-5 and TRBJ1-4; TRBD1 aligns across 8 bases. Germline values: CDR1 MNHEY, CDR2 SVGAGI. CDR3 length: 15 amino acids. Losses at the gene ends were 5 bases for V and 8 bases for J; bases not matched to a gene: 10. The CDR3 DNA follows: TGTGCCAGCAGTCTCGGACAGGGAAGAGGGGAAAAACTGTTTTTT. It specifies CASSLGQGRGEKLFF.

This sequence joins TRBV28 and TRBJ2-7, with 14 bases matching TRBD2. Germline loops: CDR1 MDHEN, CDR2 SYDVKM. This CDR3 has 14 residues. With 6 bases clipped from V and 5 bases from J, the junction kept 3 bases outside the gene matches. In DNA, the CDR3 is TGTGCCAGCAGGAGGACTAGCGGGAGGCACGAGCAGTACTTC. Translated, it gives CASRRTSGRHEQYF.